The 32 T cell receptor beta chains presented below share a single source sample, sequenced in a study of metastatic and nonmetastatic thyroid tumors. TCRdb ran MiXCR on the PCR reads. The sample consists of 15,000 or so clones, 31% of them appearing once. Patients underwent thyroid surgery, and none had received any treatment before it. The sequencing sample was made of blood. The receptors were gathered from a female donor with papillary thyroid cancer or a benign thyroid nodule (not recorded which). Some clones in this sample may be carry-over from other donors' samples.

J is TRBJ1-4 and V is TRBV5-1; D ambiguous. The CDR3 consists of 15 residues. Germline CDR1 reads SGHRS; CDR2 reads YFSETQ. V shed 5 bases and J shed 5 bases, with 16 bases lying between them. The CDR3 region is CASRHFFSENEKLFF. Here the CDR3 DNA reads TGCGCCAGCAGACACTTCTTTTCAGAGAATGAAAAACTGTTTTTT.

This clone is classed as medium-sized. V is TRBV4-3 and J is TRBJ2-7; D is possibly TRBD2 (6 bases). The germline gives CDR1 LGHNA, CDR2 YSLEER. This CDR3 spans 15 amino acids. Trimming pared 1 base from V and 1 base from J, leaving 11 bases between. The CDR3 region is CASSQAGGESYEQYF. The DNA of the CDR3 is TGCGCCAGCAGCCAAGCTGGAGGGGAGTCCTACGAGCAGTACTTC.

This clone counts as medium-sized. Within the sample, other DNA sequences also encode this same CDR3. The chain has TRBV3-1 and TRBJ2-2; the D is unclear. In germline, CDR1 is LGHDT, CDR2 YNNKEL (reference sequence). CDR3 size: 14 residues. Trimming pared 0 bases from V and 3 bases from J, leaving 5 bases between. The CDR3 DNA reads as TGTGCCAGCAGCCAAGAATCCCACACCGGGGAGCTGTTTTTT. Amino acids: CASSQESHTGELFF.

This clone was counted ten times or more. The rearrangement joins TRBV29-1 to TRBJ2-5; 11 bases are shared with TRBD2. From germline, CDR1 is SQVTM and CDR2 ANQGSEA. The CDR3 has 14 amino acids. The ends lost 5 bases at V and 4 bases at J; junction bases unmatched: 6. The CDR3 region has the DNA TGCAGCGTTTTAACTAGCGGGGGTTCAGAGACCCAGTACTTC. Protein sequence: CSVLTSGGSETQYF.

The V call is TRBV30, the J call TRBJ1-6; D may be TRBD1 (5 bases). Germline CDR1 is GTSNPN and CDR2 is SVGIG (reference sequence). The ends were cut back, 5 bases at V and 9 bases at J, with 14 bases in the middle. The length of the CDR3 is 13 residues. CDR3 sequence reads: CAWAGTAGSPLHF. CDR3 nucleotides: TGTGCCTGGGCCGGGACGGCGGGTTCACCCCTCCACTTT.

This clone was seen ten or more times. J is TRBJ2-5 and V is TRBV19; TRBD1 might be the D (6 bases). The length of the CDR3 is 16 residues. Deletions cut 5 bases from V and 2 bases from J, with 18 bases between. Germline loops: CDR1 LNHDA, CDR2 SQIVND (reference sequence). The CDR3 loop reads CASSPWGRGEQETQYF. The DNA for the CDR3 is TGTGCCAGTAGTCCTTGGGGCAGGGGTGAGCAAGAGACCCAGTACTTC. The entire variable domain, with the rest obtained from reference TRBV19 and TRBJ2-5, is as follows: DGGITQSPKYLFRKEGQNVTLSCEQNLNHDAMYWYRQDPGQGLRLIYYSQIVNDFQKGDIAEGYSVSREKKESFPLTVTSAQKNPTAFYLCASSPWGRGEQETQYFGPGTRLLVL.

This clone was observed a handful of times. CDR3 in DNA: TGTGCCAGCAGTCGACAGGGTCTGAACACCGGGGAGCTGTTTTTT. Amino acids: CASSRQGLNTGELFF. The chain has TRBV6-4 and TRBJ2-2; 7 bases fit TRBD1. Germline lookup yields CDR1 MRHNA and CDR2 SNTAGT. This CDR3 is 15 amino acids long. J was trimmed by 1 base and V by 5 bases; bases with no gene match: 4.

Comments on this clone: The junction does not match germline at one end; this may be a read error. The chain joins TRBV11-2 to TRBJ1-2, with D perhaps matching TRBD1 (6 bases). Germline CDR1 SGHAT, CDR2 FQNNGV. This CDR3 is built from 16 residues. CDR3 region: CASSSMIRGRNYGYTF. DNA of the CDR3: TGTGCCAGCAGCTCAATGATCAGGGGAAGAAACTATGGCTACACCTTT.

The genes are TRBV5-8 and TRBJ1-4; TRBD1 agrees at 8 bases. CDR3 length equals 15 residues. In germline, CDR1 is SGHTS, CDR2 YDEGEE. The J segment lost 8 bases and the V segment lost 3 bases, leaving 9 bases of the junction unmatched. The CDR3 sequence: CASSYPGQANEKLFF. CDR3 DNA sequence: TGTGCCAGCAGCTACCCGGGACAGGCAAACGAAAAACTGTTTTTT.

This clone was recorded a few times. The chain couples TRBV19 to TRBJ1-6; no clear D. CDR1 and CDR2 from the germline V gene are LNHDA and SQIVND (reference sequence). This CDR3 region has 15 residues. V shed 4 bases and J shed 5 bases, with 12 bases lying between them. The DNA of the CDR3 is TGTGCCAGTAGTAGTCGAAGAGCTAATAATTCACCCCTCCACTTT. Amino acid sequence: CASSSRRANNSPLHF.

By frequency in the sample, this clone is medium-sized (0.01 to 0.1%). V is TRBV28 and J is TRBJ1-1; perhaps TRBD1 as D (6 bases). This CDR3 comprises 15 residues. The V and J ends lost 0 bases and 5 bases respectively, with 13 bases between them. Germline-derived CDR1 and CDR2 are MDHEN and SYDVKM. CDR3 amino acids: CASSLWGGAGTEAFF. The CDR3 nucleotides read TGTGCCAGCAGTTTATGGGGGGGCGCGGGGACTGAAGCTTTCTTT.

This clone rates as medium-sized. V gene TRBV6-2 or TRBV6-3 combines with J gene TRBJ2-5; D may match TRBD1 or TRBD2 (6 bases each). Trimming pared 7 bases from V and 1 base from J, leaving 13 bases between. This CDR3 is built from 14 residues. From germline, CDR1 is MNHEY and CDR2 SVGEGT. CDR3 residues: CASNGGDTQETQYF. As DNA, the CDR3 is TGTGCCAGCAATGGCGGGGACACCCAAGAGACCCAGTACTTC.

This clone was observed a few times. CDR3 loop: CASSTPKGESSPQHF. CDR3 nucleotides: TGTGCCAGCAGTACACCGAAGGGGGAGAGCAGTCCCCAGCATTTT. The chain is built from TRBV6-1 and TRBJ1-5; D possibly corresponds to TRBD1 (6 bases). V was shortened by 5 bases and J by 10 bases, with 21 bases between the two germline ends. The CDR3 runs 15 residues. From germline, CDR1 is MNHNS and CDR2 SASEGT.

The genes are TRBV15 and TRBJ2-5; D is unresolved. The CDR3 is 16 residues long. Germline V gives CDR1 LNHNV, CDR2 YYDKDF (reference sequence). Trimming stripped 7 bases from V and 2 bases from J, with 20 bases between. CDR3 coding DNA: TGTGCCACCATCCCCTGTATGTGGCAGGAGCAAGAGACCCAGTACTTC. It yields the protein CATIPCMWQEQETQYF.

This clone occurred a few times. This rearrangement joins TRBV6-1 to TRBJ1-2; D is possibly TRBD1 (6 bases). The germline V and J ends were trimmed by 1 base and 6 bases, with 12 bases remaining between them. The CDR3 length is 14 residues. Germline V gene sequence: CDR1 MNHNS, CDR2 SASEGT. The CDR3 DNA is TGTGCCAGCAGTGAAGATGGCGGGGGCGATGGCTACACCTTC. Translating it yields CASSEDGGGDGYTF.

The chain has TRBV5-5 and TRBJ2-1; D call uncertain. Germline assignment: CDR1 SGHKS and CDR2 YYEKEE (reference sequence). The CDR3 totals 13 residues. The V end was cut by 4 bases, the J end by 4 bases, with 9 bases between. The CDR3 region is CASSHDYYNEQFF. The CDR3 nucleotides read TGTGCCAGCAGCCATGATTATTACAATGAGCAGTTCTTC.

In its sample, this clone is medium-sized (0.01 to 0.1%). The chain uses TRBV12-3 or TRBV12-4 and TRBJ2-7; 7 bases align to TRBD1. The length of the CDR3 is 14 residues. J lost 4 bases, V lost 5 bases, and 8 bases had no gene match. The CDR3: CASSLDRDRYEQYF. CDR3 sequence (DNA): TGTGCCAGCAGTCTCGACAGGGATCGGTACGAGCAGTACTTC.

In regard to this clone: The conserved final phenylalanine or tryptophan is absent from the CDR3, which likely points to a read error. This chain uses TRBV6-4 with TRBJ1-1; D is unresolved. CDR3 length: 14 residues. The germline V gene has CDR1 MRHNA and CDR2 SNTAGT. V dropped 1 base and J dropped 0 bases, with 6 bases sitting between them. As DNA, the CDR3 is TGTGCCAGCAGTGACTGGAGTTTGAACACTGAAGCTTTCCTT. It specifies CASSDWSLNTEAFL.

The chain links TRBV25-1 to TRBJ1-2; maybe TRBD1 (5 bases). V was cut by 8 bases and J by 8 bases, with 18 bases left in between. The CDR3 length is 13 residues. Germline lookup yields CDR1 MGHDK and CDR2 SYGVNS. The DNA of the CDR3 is TGTGCCAGCGAACAGGCGGCGAGAGGAGGCTACACCTTC. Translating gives CASEQAARGGYTF.

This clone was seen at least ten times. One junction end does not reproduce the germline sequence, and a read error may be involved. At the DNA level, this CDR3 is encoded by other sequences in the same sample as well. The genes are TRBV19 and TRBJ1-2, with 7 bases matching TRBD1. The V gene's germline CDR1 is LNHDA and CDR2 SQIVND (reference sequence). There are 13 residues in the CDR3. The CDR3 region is CASRAGQIYGYTF. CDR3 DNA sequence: TGCGCCAGTAGAGCGGGACAGATCTATGGCTACACCTTC.

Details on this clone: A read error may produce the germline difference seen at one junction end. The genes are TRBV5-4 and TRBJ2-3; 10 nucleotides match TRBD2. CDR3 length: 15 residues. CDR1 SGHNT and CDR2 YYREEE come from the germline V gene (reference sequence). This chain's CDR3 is CTSSTGLARTGTQYF. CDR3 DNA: TGTACCAGCAGCACGGGACTAGCGAGGACAGGTACGCAGTATTTT. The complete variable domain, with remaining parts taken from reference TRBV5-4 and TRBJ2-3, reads ETGVTQSPTHLIKTRGQQVTLRCSSQSGHNTVSWYQQALGQGPQFIFQYYREEENGRGNFPPRFSGLQFPNYSSELNVNALELDDSALYLCTSSTGLARTGTQYFGPGTRLTVL.

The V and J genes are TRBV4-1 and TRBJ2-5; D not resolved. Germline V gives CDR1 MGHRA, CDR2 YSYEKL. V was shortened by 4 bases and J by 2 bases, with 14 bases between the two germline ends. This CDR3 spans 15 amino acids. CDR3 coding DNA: TGCGCCAGCAGCCCCCTGCGGCTGGGACAAGAGACCCAGTACTTC. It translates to CASSPLRLGQETQYF.

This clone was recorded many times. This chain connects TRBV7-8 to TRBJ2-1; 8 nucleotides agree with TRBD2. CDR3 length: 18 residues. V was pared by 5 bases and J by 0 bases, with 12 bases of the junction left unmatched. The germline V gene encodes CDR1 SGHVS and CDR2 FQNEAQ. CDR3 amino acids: CASSVQTPGGSSYNEQFF. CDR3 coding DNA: TGTGCCAGCAGCGTACAAACCCCGGGGGGGAGCTCCTACAATGAGCAGTTCTTC. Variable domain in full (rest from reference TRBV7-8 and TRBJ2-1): GAGVSQSPRYKVAKRGQDVALRCDPISGHVSLFWYQQALGQGPEFLTYFQNEAQLDKSGLPSDRFFAERPEGSVSTLKIQRTQQEDSAVYLCASSVQTPGGSSYNEQFFGPGTRLTVL.

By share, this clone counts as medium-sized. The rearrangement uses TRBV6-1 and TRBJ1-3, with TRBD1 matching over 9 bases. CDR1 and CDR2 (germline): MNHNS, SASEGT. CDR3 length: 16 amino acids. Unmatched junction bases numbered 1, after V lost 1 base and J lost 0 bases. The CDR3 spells CASSEETGGSGNTIYF. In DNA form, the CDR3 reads TGTGCCAGCAGTGAAGAGACAGGGGGCTCTGGAAACACCATATATTTT.

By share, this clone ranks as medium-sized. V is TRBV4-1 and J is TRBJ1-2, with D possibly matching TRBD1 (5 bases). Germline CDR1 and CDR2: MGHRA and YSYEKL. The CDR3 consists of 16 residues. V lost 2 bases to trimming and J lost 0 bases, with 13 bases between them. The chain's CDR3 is CASSQSWQGTNYGYTF. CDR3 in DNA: TGCGCCAGCAGCCAATCGTGGCAGGGTACTAACTATGGCTACACCTTC.

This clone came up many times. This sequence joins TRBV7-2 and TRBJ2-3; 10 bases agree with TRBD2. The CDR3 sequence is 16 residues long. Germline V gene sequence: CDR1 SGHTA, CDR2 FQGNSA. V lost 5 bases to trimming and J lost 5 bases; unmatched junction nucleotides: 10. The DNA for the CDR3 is TGTGCCAGCAGCAGCTACAATAGCGGGGGGCAAGATACGCAGTATTTT. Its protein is CASSSYNSGGQDTQYF.

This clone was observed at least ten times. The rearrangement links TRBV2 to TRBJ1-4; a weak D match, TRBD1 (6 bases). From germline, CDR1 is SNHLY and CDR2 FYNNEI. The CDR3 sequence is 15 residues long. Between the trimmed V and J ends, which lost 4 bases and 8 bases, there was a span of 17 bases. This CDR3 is CASSGLGGALEKLFF. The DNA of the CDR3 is TGTGCCAGCAGTGGTCTGGGGGGGGCCTTGGAAAAACTGTTTTTT.

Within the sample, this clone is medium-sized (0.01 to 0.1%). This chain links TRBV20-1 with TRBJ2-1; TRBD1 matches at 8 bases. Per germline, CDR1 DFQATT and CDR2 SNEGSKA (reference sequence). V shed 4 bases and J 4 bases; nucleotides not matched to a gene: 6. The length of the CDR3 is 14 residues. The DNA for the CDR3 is TGCAGTGCTAAACAGGGGGGCCCGTACAATGAGCAGTTCTTC. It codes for CSAKQGGPYNEQFF.

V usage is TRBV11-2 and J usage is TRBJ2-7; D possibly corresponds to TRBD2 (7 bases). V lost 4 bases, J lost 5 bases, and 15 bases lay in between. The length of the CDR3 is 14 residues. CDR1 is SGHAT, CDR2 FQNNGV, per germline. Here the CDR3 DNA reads TGTGCCAGCAGCTCCCTACGGGGGGCGCACGAGCAGTACTTC. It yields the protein CASSSLRGAHEQYF. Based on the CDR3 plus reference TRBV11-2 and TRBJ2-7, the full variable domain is EAGVAQSPRYKIIEKRQSVAFWCNPISGHATLYWYQQILGQGPKLLIQFQNNGVVDDSQLPKDRFSAERLKGVDSTLKIQPAKLEDSAVYLCASSSLRGAHEQYFGPGTRLTVT.

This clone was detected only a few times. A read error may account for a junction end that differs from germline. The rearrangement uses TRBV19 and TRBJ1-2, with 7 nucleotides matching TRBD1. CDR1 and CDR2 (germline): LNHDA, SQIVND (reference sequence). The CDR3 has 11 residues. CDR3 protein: CVSYRGYGYTF. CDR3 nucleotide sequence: TGTGTCAGTTACAGGGGTTACGGCTACACCTTC.

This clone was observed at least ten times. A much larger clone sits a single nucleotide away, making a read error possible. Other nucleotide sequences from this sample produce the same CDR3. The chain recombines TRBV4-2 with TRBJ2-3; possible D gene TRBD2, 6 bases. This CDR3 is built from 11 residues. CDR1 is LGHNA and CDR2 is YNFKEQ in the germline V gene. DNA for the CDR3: TGTGCCAGCAGCGTACCGGGACTCCAGTATTTC. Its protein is CASSVPGLQYF.

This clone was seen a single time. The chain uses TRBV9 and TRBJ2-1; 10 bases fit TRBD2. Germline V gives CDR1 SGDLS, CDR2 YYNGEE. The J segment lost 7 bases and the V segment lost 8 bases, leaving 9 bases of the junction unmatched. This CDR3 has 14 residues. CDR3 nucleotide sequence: TGTGCCAGTGGAACTAGCGGGGTTAGGAATGAGCAGTTCTTC. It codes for CASGTSGVRNEQFF. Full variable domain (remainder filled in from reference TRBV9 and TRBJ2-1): DSGVTQTPKHLITATGQRVTLRCSPRSGDLSVYWYQQSLDQGLQFLIQYYNGEERAKGNILERFSAQQFPDLHSELNLSSLELGDSALYFCASGTSGVRNEQFFGPGTRLTVL.